Following are 21 T cell receptor beta chains from one sample sequenced in a study of Graves' ophthalmopathy and Graves' hyperthyroidism. TCR beta CDR3 regions were amplified from RNA transcripts. A first-round RT-PCR used HTBI primers, followed by a second-round multiplex PCR. TCRdb independently ran MiXCR on the multiplex PCR reads; one entry per CDR3 protein. The table shows some 400,000 distinct CDR3 sequences, with about 17% occurring only once. The source material was peripheral blood. These receptor sequences come from a woman aged 18-29 years with Graves' ophthalmopathy.

This clonotype was found many times. The chain carries TRBV11-2 and TRBJ2-2, with TRBD2 identical over 7 bases. The CDR3 covers 19 residues. Germline V gene data show CDR1 as SGHAT and CDR2 as FQNNGV. V gave up 6 bases and J gave up 6 bases; unmatched junction bases: 22. The CDR3 sequence is CASSLIPGTSWAGAGELFF. Written as DNA, the CDR3 is TGTGCCAGCAGTTTAATCCCGGGCACTAGCTGGGCGGGGGCCGGGGAGCTGTTTTTT.

This clonotype was counted at least ten times. The chain uses TRBV29-1 and TRBJ1-1, with unresolved D. V lost 1 base and J 3 bases, leaving 9 bases between the germline ends. Germline V gene data show CDR1 as SQVTM and CDR2 as ANQGSEA. The CDR3 consists of 13 residues. The DNA of the CDR3 is TGCAGCGTTGAAGGGCGAAGAGACACTGAAGCTTTCTTT. This codes for CSVEGRRDTEAFF.

This sequence joins TRBV24-1 and TRBJ2-5; the D gene could be TRBD1 or TRBD2 (5 bases each). The ends were cut back, 4 bases at V and 7 bases at J, with 24 bases in the middle. The CDR3 loop spans 17 amino acids. Germline V gene data show CDR1 as KGHDR and CDR2 as SFDVKD. CDR3 region: CATSDPIGSWVGGTQYF. The CDR3 coding sequence is TGTGCCACCAGTGACCCTATAGGGTCATGGGTTGGGGGGACCCAGTACTTC.

This rearrangement joins TRBV20-1 to TRBJ1-1; TRBD1 matches at 7 bases. The CDR3 loop spans 14 amino acids. J lost 0 bases, V lost 6 bases, and 7 bases had no gene match. Germline V gene lookup returns CDR1 DFQATT and CDR2 SNEGSKA (reference sequence). Here the CDR3 DNA reads TGCAGTGCCCCGACAGGGAGGATGAACACTGAAGCTTTCTTT. Residues: CSAPTGRMNTEAFF.

The count of this clonotype is one. This chain uses TRBV28 with TRBJ2-2; perhaps TRBD2 as D (5 bases). The CDR3 sequence is 15 residues long. V lost 3 bases and J lost 5, with 13 bases in between. Germline CDR1 MDHEN, CDR2 SYDVKM. The CDR3 DNA is TGTGCCAGCAGTTTGGACTTGTTGGGTACCGGGGAGCTGTTTTTT. Amino acids: CASSLDLLGTGELFF.

This clonotype has at least ten counts. The chain couples TRBV6-5 to TRBJ1-6; D gene uncertain. Trimming removed 2 bases at V and 13 bases at J, with 12 bases between. Germline V gene lookup returns CDR1 MNHEY and CDR2 SVGAGI. The CDR3 is 13 amino acids. CDR3 in DNA: TGTGCCAGCAGTTACGGTCCCCTGGAGCCCCTCCACTTT. It codes for CASSYGPLEPLHF.

Ten or more counts support this clonotype. This chain links TRBV30 with TRBJ1-6; D is undetermined. The germline V gene has CDR1 GTSNPN and CDR2 SVGIG (reference sequence). The CDR3 has 14 residues. The V end lost 0 bases, the J end lost 7 bases, and 10 bases lay between the germline ends. The DNA of the CDR3 is TGTGCCTGGAGTGTACCGGTCGGCAATTCACCCCTCCACTTT. Translated, it gives CAWSVPVGNSPLHF.

The CDR3 region is CASSQAGGRSTYEQYF. In DNA form, the CDR3 reads TGCGCCAGCAGCCAAGCCGGCGGGAGATCTACCTACGAGCAGTACTTC. This rearrangement joins TRBV4-1 to TRBJ2-7; 7 bases map to TRBD2. Germline values: CDR1 MGHRA, CDR2 YSYEKL. The V gene end was trimmed by 1 base and the J gene end by 2 bases; junction bases not matched to a gene: 8. The CDR3 is made up of 16 amino acids.

This clonotype was recorded once. The rearrangement uses TRBV6-2 or TRBV6-3 and TRBJ2-7, with 12 bases lining up with TRBD1. Unmatched junction bases numbered 10, after V lost 5 bases and J lost 5 bases. The CDR3 covers 16 residues. Germline V CDR1 and CDR2: MNHEY, SVGEGT. The CDR3 loop reads CASSPGTGGAMDEQYF. CDR3 DNA: TGTGCCAGCAGTCCCGGGACAGGGGGCGCAATGGACGAGCAGTACTTC.

The genes are TRBV6-2 or TRBV6-3 and TRBJ2-2; D is undetermined. The CDR3 runs 14 residues. Trimming shortened V by 0 bases and J by 6 bases, and 8 bases separated the two germline ends. The germline V gene encodes CDR1 MNHEY and CDR2 SVGEGT. The CDR3 DNA follows: TGTGCCAGCAGTTACTCCCGCGAGGCCGGGGAGCTGTTTTTT. Its protein product is CASSYSREAGELFF.

The chain carries TRBV6-2 or TRBV6-3 and TRBJ1-2; D might be TRBD1 (6 bases). Germline CDR1 reads MNHEY; CDR2 reads SVGEGT. This CDR3 has 15 amino acids. V was pared by 2 bases and J by 4 bases, with 14 bases between. CDR3 coding DNA: TGTGCCAGCAGTTACCCTAGGGGGGACGTCTATGGCTACACCTTC. Translation gives CASSYPRGDVYGYTF.

This clonotype was recorded many times. CDR3 residues: CASRTRQGAFQPQHF. CDR3 DNA: TGTGCCAGCAGAACCAGGCAGGGTGCCTTTCAGCCCCAGCATTTT. The V and J genes are TRBV6-2 or TRBV6-3 and TRBJ1-5; TRBD1 might be the D (5 bases). The CDR3 spans 15 residues. Germline V gives CDR1 MNHEY, CDR2 SVGEGT. V lost 6 bases, J lost 6 bases, and 18 bases lay in between.

In this sample, this clonotype turned up many times. J is TRBJ2-2 and V is TRBV6-2 or TRBV6-3, with a tentative D call TRBD2 (5 bases). Between the trimmed V and J ends, which lost 2 bases and 4 bases, there was a span of 8 bases. Germline CDR1 MNHEY, CDR2 SVGEGT. This CDR3 has 14 residues. The DNA for the CDR3 is TGTGCCAGCAGTTACAACCGGGGCACCGGGGAGCTGTTTTTT. It specifies CASSYNRGTGELFF.

In this sample, this clonotype turned up many times. The chain links TRBV10-2 to TRBJ1-5, with 9 bases aligning to TRBD1. The CDR3 sequence is 18 residues long. V gave up 4 bases and J gave up 6 bases; unmatched junction bases: 16. The germline CDR1 and CDR2 sequences are WSHSY and SAAADI. The CDR3 reads CASSAGTGHSSWVQPQHF. The CDR3 DNA follows: TGCGCCAGCAGTGCCGGGACAGGGCACTCTAGTTGGGTTCAGCCCCAGCATTTT.

This clonotype was observed at least ten times. V gene TRBV9 combines with J gene TRBJ1-2, with unresolved D. This CDR3 has 16 amino acids. With 3 bases removed from V and 1 base from J, the gap between germline ends came to 16 bases. Germline CDR1 reads SGDLS; CDR2 reads YYNGEE. CDR3 in DNA: TGTGCCAGCAGCGCAAGCATCTACAGTCGTAACTATGGCTACACCTTC. It translates to CASSASIYSRNYGYTF. Full variable domain (missing parts from reference TRBV9 and TRBJ1-2): DSGVTQTPKHLITATGQRVTLRCSPRSGDLSVYWYQQSLDQGLQFLIQYYNGEERAKGNILERFSAQQFPDLHSELNLSSLELGDSALYFCASSASIYSRNYGYTFGSGTRLTVV.

This clonotype has a handful of counts. The V and J genes are TRBV5-1 and TRBJ2-2, with unresolved D. V lost 2 bases and J lost 0, with 29 bases in between. Germline loops: CDR1 SGHRS, CDR2 YFSETQ. The CDR3 is made up of 22 amino acids. The CDR3 reads CASSFRNPFGLARPANTGELFF. In nucleotides, the CDR3 is TGCGCCAGCAGCTTCCGCAATCCCTTTGGGCTGGCCCGGCCAGCGAACACCGGGGAGCTGTTTTTT.

In its sample, this clonotype was seen many times. The J gene is TRBJ1-5, the V gene TRBV5-4, with no clear D. Per the germline V gene, CDR1 is SGHNT and CDR2 is YYREEE (reference sequence). Trimming stripped 3 bases from V and 7 bases from J, with 11 bases between. There are 13 residues in the CDR3. The CDR3 reads CASSSGGRQPQHF. The CDR3 region has the DNA TGTGCCAGCAGCTCGGGTGGGAGACAGCCCCAGCATTTT.

The V call is TRBV6-1, the J call TRBJ1-1, with TRBD1 as a possible D gene (5 bases). Germline V gives CDR1 MNHNS, CDR2 SASEGT. There are 13 residues in the CDR3. Trimming took off 4 bases at V and 5 bases at J, with 11 bases between the two ends. CDR3 sequence (DNA): TGTGCCAGCAGTGTAAACCCAGGGACTGAAGCTTTCTTT. Translating gives CASSVNPGTEAFF.

This clonotype has ten or more counts. The chain uses TRBV6-2 or TRBV6-3 and TRBJ1-5; a possible D gene is TRBD1 (6 bases). The CDR3 sequence is 14 residues long. The V end was cut by 0 bases, the J end by 6 bases, with 9 bases between. CDR1 is MNHEY and CDR2 is SVGEGT in the germline V gene. CDR3 sequence: CASSYSRGIQPQHF. The CDR3 nucleotides are TGTGCCAGCAGTTACTCCAGGGGAATTCAGCCCCAGCATTTT.

The gene calls are TRBV20-1 and TRBJ2-4; D is unclear. The CDR3 consists of 13 residues. Germline V gives CDR1 DFQATT, CDR2 SNEGSKA (reference sequence). The V end was cut by 7 bases, the J end by 0 bases, with 10 bases between. The CDR3 spells CSVINLAKNIQYF. In nucleotides, the CDR3 is TGCAGTGTGATAAACCTAGCCAAAAACATTCAGTACTTC.

This clonotype came up many times. The rearrangement joins TRBV19 to TRBJ1-2, with D hard to call. V lost 3 bases to trimming and J lost 4 bases, with 12 bases between them. Germline-derived CDR1 and CDR2 are LNHDA and SQIVND (reference sequence). The length of the CDR3 is 14 residues. DNA of the CDR3: TGTGCCAGTAGTATGGCCCTGGGAGGCTATGGCTACACCTTC. Protein sequence: CASSMALGGYGYTF.